The next 23 T cell receptor beta chains were all read from a single sample in a study of T cell repertoires in cytomegalovirus infection. In TCRdb, the reads were re-called with MiXCR into one record per CDR3 protein. The table records hundreds of thousands of distinct CDR3 sequences, about 11% of them present only once. Sequences were obtained from PBMCs. The receptors come from a human donor in good health (CMV status not recorded). Some clones in this sample may be carry-over from other donors' samples.

In its sample, this clonotype was seen many times. The chain recombines TRBV6-2 or TRBV6-3 with TRBJ1-1, with a weak D call TRBD1 (5 bases). The germline V gene has CDR1 MNHEY and CDR2 SVGEGT. V lost 2 bases, J lost 6 bases, and 25 bases lay in between. The CDR3 runs 18 residues. The CDR3 sequence is CASSYDARRGAGWAEAFF. The CDR3 DNA follows: TGTGCCAGCAGTTACGATGCTCGGAGGGGAGCGGGTTGGGCTGAAGCTTTCTTT.

V gene TRBV3-1 combines with J gene TRBJ2-6; TRBD1 or TRBD2 may be the D gene (6 bases each). Per the germline V gene, CDR1 is LGHDT and CDR2 is YNNKEL (reference sequence). The CDR3 consists of 17 residues. V was cut by 7 bases and J by 2 bases, with 18 bases left in between. The CDR3 spells CASNRVTGAAGANVLTF. In DNA, the CDR3 is TGTGCCAGCAACCGAGTGACGGGGGCGGCTGGGGCCAACGTCCTGACTTTC.

This clonotype was recorded at least ten times. This sequence joins TRBV11-3 and TRBJ2-3; 7 nucleotides line up with TRBD2. From germline, CDR1 is SGHNT and CDR2 YENEEA. This CDR3 has 17 amino acids. Trimming cost V 4 bases and J 5 bases; bases outside gene matches: 15. The CDR3 loop is CASSSLGGQREGDTQYF. CDR3 sequence (DNA): TGTGCCAGCAGCTCCCTAGGCGGTCAGCGGGAAGGAGATACGCAGTATTTT.

This clonotype turned up a few times. The chain combines TRBV28 with TRBJ2-7; 7 nucleotides line up with TRBD1. Germline values: CDR1 MDHEN, CDR2 SYDVKM. The CDR3 sequence is 15 residues long. V was clipped by 2 bases and J by 6 bases; unmatched bases: 10. CDR3 loop: CASSLPSTGAGEQYF. In nucleotides, the CDR3 is TGTGCCAGCAGTTTACCCTCTACAGGGGCGGGCGAGCAGTACTTC.

This clonotype has only one observation. The chain carries TRBV25-1 and TRBJ1-5; D might be TRBD1 (5 bases). CDR1 and CDR2 (germline): MGHDK, SYGVNS. The CDR3 has 19 residues. V shed 2 bases and J shed 7 bases, with 27 bases lying between them. The CDR3 nucleotides are TGTGCCAGCAGTGAAGGAAAGGTGACAGTGAGTACCCCCGGGCAGCCCCAGCATTTT. This gives the protein CASSEGKVTVSTPGQPQHF.

This clonotype was counted many times. The chain has TRBV10-3 and TRBJ2-1; either TRBD1 or TRBD2 may fit D (5 bases each). Trimming stripped 1 base from V and 9 bases from J, with 19 bases between. Germline assignment: CDR1 ENHRY and CDR2 SYGVKD. The length of the CDR3 is 16 residues. In DNA, the CDR3 is TGTGCCATCAGTGAGTTCGGGGCCCGAGAAGACGGTGAGCAGTTCTTC. Protein: CAISEFGAREDGEQFF.

At least ten counts were recorded for this clonotype. V is TRBV7-9 and J is TRBJ2-1; D is possibly TRBD1 or TRBD2 (6 bases each). V was cut by 1 base and J by 1 base, with 14 bases left in between. Per germline, CDR1 SEHNR and CDR2 FQNEAQ (reference sequence). There are 17 residues in the CDR3. The chain's CDR3 is CASSLDMDSGSYNEQFF. The CDR3 nucleotides are TGTGCCAGCAGCTTAGACATGGACAGCGGGTCCTACAATGAGCAGTTCTTC.

This clonotype was seen at least ten times. The CDR3 DNA reads as TGTGCCAGCAGCTCGACAGGGGGCTCCACAGATACGCAGTATTTT. Its translation: CASSSTGGSTDTQYF. The genes are TRBV7-3 and TRBJ2-3; TRBD1 matches at 10 bases. V shed 4 bases, J shed 2 bases, and the junction held 3 bases outside the gene matches. The germline V gene has CDR1 SGHTA and CDR2 FQGTGA. The CDR3 extends over 15 amino acids.

The chain couples TRBV20-1 to TRBJ2-4; D gene uncertain. The CDR3 runs to 13 residues. Per germline, CDR1 DFQATT and CDR2 SNEGSKA (reference sequence). V was clipped by 1 base and J by 5 bases, with 9 bases between them. For the CDR3, the DNA is TGCAGTGCTAGAGCTGGGCCCGAAAACATTCAGTACTTC. It translates to CSARAGPENIQYF.

V gene TRBV18 combines with J gene TRBJ2-2, with a weak D call TRBD2 (6 bases). The V end lost 4 bases, the J end lost 0 bases, and 12 bases lay between the germline ends. This CDR3 region has 16 residues. The germline V gene encodes CDR1 KGHSH and CDR2 LQKENI. CDR3 in DNA: TGTGCCAGCTCACGGGGGGACGCCGCGAACACCGGGGAGCTGTTTTTT. The encoded protein is CASSRGDAANTGELFF.

This clonotype has a count of ten or more. This chain connects TRBV5-1 to TRBJ2-6, with TRBD1 identical over 7 bases. V was clipped by 1 base and J by 0 bases; unmatched bases: 4. The V gene's germline CDR1 is SGHRS and CDR2 YFSETQ. This CDR3 spans 17 amino acids. CDR3 nucleotide sequence: TGCGCCAGCAGCTTGATGACAGGGAACTCTGGGGCCAACGTCCTGACTTTC. Its translation: CASSLMTGNSGANVLTF.

The CDR3 sequence is CASSNSGGVATNEKLFF. The CDR3 bases are TGTGCCAGCAGTAACTCGGGCGGGGTCGCAACTAATGAAAAACTGTTTTTT. The chain is built from TRBV27 and TRBJ1-4; D not certain. This CDR3 is built from 17 residues. Deletions cut 5 bases from V and 0 bases from J, with 16 bases between. Germline V gene sequence: CDR1 MNHEY, CDR2 SMNVEV (reference sequence).

This clonotype was detected ten times or more. The chain couples TRBV12-3 or TRBV12-4 to TRBJ1-5, with D possibly matching TRBD1 (6 bases). CDR3 length equals 14 residues. Trimming cost V 7 bases and J 3 bases, with 13 bases left between them. The DNA of the CDR3 is TGTGCCAGCAACCCGACAGGAATCAATCAGCCCCAGCATTTT. Translated: CASNPTGINQPQHF.

V is TRBV30 and J is TRBJ2-2; possibly TRBD2 for D (6 bases). The CDR3 is 14 amino acids. Per the germline V gene, CDR1 is GTSNPN and CDR2 is SVGIG (reference sequence). Trimming removed 3 bases from V and 8 bases from J, with 16 bases in between. For the CDR3, the DNA is TGTGCCTGGAGACCGGGACTCCTGTCTGGGGAGCTGTTTTTT. Residues: CAWRPGLLSGELFF.

At least ten counts were recorded for this clonotype. The genes are TRBV7-2 and TRBJ1-2, with TRBD1 identical over 7 bases. This CDR3 region has 15 residues. CDR1 and CDR2 (germline): SGHTA, FQGNSA. J lost 7 bases, V lost 5 bases, and 13 bases had no gene match. The CDR3 nucleotides read TGTGCCAGCAGCCCTGACCAGGGGGGAACTGGTGGCTACACCTTC. This translates into CASSPDQGGTGGYTF.

This clonotype was counted at least ten times. V is TRBV28 and J is TRBJ2-1, with TRBD1 matching over 9 bases. Germline trimming cut 7 bases from V and 4 bases from J; bases unmatched to any gene: 8. The CDR3 extends over 15 amino acids. Germline CDR1 is MDHEN and CDR2 is SYDVKM. The chain's CDR3 is CASMVPGQGYNEQFF. The CDR3 region has the DNA TGTGCCAGCATGGTTCCGGGACAGGGATACAATGAGCAGTTCTTC.

The chain employs TRBV20-1 and TRBJ2-2, with 7 bases matching TRBD1. The CDR3 covers 14 residues. Germline V gives CDR1 DFQATT, CDR2 SNEGSKA (reference sequence). Germline trimming cut 4 bases from V and 0 bases from J; bases unmatched to any gene: 2. The CDR3 DNA sequence: TGCAGTGCTACAGGGGGTACGAACACCGGGGAGCTGTTTTTT. Translation gives CSATGGTNTGELFF.

This clonotype has a count of ten or more. This chain connects TRBV28 to TRBJ2-7, with a weak D call TRBD2 (6 bases). The CDR3 spans 17 residues. V dropped 4 bases and J dropped 1 base, with 20 bases sitting between them. Germline V gene sequence: CDR1 MDHEN, CDR2 SYDVKM. CDR3 nucleotide sequence: TGTGCCAGCAGTTCCCCGGGGCTGGGGAGGAGGTCCTACGAGCAGTACTTC. This gives the protein CASSSPGLGRRSYEQYF.

The gene calls are TRBV6-1 and TRBJ2-3; 7 bases fit TRBD1. V dropped 2 bases and J dropped 4; count of bases not matched to a gene: 0. The CDR3 length is 13 residues. The germline CDR1 and CDR2 sequences are MNHNS and SASEGT. The CDR3 DNA is TGTGCCAGCAGTGAAACAGGGGCAGATACGCAGTATTTT. Its protein is CASSETGADTQYF.

This clonotype was observed a few times. The chain couples TRBV12-3 or TRBV12-4 to TRBJ2-3; 9 nucleotides match TRBD1. The CDR3 sequence is 17 residues long. V shed 3 bases, J shed 2 bases, and the junction held 9 bases outside the gene matches. In nucleotides, the CDR3 is TGTGCCAGCAGTTTTATGCGGACAGGGGACCTCACAGATACGCAGTATTTT. This gives the protein CASSFMRTGDLTDTQYF.

At least ten counts were recorded for this clonotype. This sequence joins TRBV6-2 or TRBV6-3 and TRBJ2-7; D is perhaps TRBD2 (6 bases). The V and J ends lost 0 bases and 0 bases respectively, with 9 bases between them. Germline-derived CDR1 and CDR2 are MNHEY and SVGEGT. The CDR3 consists of 15 residues. CDR3: CASSYSAGTSYEQYF. The CDR3 DNA follows: TGTGCCAGCAGTTACTCGGCGGGAACCTCCTACGAGCAGTACTTC.

This clonotype was observed at least ten times. The chain uses TRBV11-2 and TRBJ2-5, with TRBD1 matching 7 bases. Trimming cost V 3 bases and J 1 base; bases outside gene matches: 2. The germline gives CDR1 SGHAT, CDR2 FQNNGV. The CDR3 covers 14 residues. CDR3 loop: CASSFGQAQETQYF. The CDR3 nucleotides are TGTGCCAGCAGCTTCGGACAGGCCCAAGAGACCCAGTACTTC.

This clonotype was detected a few times. The chain employs TRBV18 and TRBJ2-1; unclear D gene. Germline V lookup: CDR1 KGHSH, CDR2 LQKENI. The CDR3 is 12 amino acids. The V and J ends lost 8 bases and 6 bases respectively, with 11 bases between them. The CDR3 here is CASHGEINEQFF. In DNA, the CDR3 is TGTGCCAGCCACGGCGAGATCAATGAGCAGTTCTTC.